This TCR beta chain is drawn from a study of CD8+ T cells in alopecia areata. This clone has just a few counts. The V gene's germline CDR1 is SQVTM and CDR2 ANQGSEA. The ends lost 7 bases at V and 8 bases at J; junction bases unmatched: 15. The CDR3 length is 15 residues. RNA extraction was followed by reverse transcription into cDNA, which acted as the sequencing template. Measured with immunoSEQ multiplex PCR; TCRdb has only the in-frame clones, and not every one. The data show around 200,000 clones, with approximately 53% seen just once and roughly 10% held by the top ten. Treatment: oral pan-JAK inhibitor, 5-10 mg twice daily.

The origin of this receptor is a human donor with alopecia areata. The sequenced sample was CD8+ T cells sorted from blood, obtained at week 24, from a patient treated with tofacitinib. The rearrangement links TRBV29-1 to TRBJ2-1; 9 bases agree with TRBD1. Written as DNA, the CDR3 is TGCAGCGCCCGGGACAGGGAATTATCTGTGGATGAGCAGTTCTTC. Residues: CSARDRELSVDEQFF.